What follows are 7 T cell receptor beta chains derived from one specimen sequenced in a study of cytomegalovirus exposure and HLA in healthy donors (dated by TCRdb to the late 2010s). The library was built by means of the immunoSEQ multiplex PCR assay. A mixture of 60 forward primers for TCR Vbeta segments and 13 reverse primers for TCR Jbeta segments was used in the multiplex PCR. Sourced from immuneACCESS, this table was stored by TCRdb with only in-frame sequences that have V and J called. A share of the clones is absent; for the studies checked, an unresolved V gene accounts for under half, and the remainder has no known explanation. This sample holds 120,000 or so clones; about four fifths were observed only once. The biggest ten clones account for approximately 3.6% of the sample. Sequenced sample: PBMCs. These receptors originate from a woman aged 40 to 50 in good health and CMV-seropositive.

This chain joins TRBV28 and TRBJ2-1; the D gene is possibly TRBD2 (5 bases). From germline, CDR1 is MDHEN and CDR2 SYDVKM. This CDR3 is built from 18 residues. V lost 5 bases and J 2 bases, leaving 22 bases between the germline ends. The CDR3 region is CASSDWRLATRPYNEQFF. The CDR3 DNA reads as TGTGCCAGCAGTGATTGGAGGTTGGCGACCAGGCCCTACAATGAGCAGTTCTTC. Drawing the rest from reference TRBV28 and TRBJ2-1, the complete variable domain is DVKVTQSSRYLVKRTGEKVFLECVQDMDHENMFWYRQDPGLGLRLIYFSYDVKMKEKGDIPEGYSVSREKKERFSLILESASTNQTSMYLCASSDWRLATRPYNEQFFGPGTRLTVL.

The genes are TRBV30 and TRBJ1-5; D is undetermined. Per the germline V gene, CDR1 is GTSNPN and CDR2 is SVGIG (reference sequence). The CDR3 extends over 17 amino acids. The V and J ends lost 2 bases and 3 bases respectively, with 20 bases between them. The CDR3 here is CAWSPPELIAYNQPQHF. CDR3 in DNA: TGTGCCTGGAGTCCCCCCGAGTTAATAGCTTACAATCAGCCCCAGCATTTT.

The CDR3 DNA is TGTGCCAGCAGCTCACAAACCGGACAGGGCAATCAGCCCCAGCATTTT. Its translation is CASSSQTGQGNQPQHF. The chain links TRBV28 to TRBJ1-5; 7 nucleotides match TRBD1. The CDR3 loop spans 16 amino acids. The germline V gene has CDR1 MDHEN and CDR2 SYDVKM. V gave up 6 bases and J gave up 2 bases; unmatched junction bases: 10.

This clone showed up just a few times. The V call is TRBV30, the J call TRBJ2-7; no clear D. The germline V gene encodes CDR1 GTSNPN and CDR2 SVGIG (reference sequence). Trimming stripped 0 bases from V and 2 bases from J, with 8 bases between. The CDR3 runs to 13 residues. This CDR3 reads CAWSVGETYEQYF. CDR3 DNA: TGTGCCTGGAGTGTCGGAGAAACCTACGAGCAGTACTTC.

This clone has only a few counts. This chain uses TRBV25-1 with TRBJ2-7; 11 nucleotides align to TRBD2. Germline trimming cut 3 bases from V and 3 bases from J; bases unmatched to any gene: 4. Germline-derived CDR1 and CDR2 are MGHDK and SYGVNS. The CDR3 loop spans 15 amino acids. Written as DNA, the CDR3 is TGTGCCAGCAGTGACCGAGGGACTAGCGGCTACGAGCAGTACTTC. Protein sequence: CASSDRGTSGYEQYF.

The rearrangement uses TRBV15 and TRBJ2-3, with 8 bases lining up with TRBD2. The CDR3 contains 18 residues. Germline V gene sequence: CDR1 LNHNV, CDR2 YYDKDF (reference sequence). V shed 0 bases and J 4 bases; nucleotides not matched to a gene: 12. The CDR3 region is CATSRDNAREGRSDTQYF. The CDR3 DNA is TGTGCCACCAGCAGAGATAACGCACGGGAGGGCCGATCAGATACGCAGTATTTT.

The CDR3 reads CASSQDKPSGIYEQYF. CDR3 nucleotide sequence: TGCGCCAGCAGCCAAGATAAGCCTAGCGGGATCTACGAGCAGTACTTC. The chain combines TRBV4-3 with TRBJ2-7; 9 bases match TRBD2. J was trimmed by 3 bases and V by 0 bases; bases with no gene match: 6. CDR3 length: 16 residues. Per germline, CDR1 LGHNA and CDR2 YSLEER.